This T cell receptor beta chain derives from a study of cytomegalovirus exposure and HLA in healthy donors. About the study: Early released data comprised about 84 million unique TCRs from HLA-typed donors.

Germline loops: CDR1 SGHRS, CDR2 YFSETQ. The V and J ends lost 1 base and 5 bases, in that order; junction bases with no gene match: 9. The CDR3 has 17 residues. The PCR used 60 Vbeta and 13 Jbeta primers. Assay: immunoSEQ multiplex PCR; the TCRdb copy retains only in-frame clones and omits some. Of approximately 240,000 clones listed, 70% to 85% are singletons. Study outcomes and limitations: Whilst most TCR sequences proved rare, a subset of public TCRs occurred across many donors.

Remarks on this clone: Its antigen is not identified.

In nominal health when sampled, donors likely had unrecorded immune exposures nonetheless. The rearrangement links TRBV5-1 to TRBJ2-1, with 10 bases identical to TRBD2. This TCR came from a woman between 40 and 50 years old in good health and CMV-seronegative. Material for sequencing was PBMCs. The CDR3 DNA reads TGCGCCAGCAGCTTGTCCGGGAGCGGGGGGGCTGACAATGAGCAGTTCTTC. Its protein is CASSLSGSGGADNEQFF.